This entry is about one TCR beta chain. Its antigen is not identified. V dropped 5 bases and J dropped 4 bases, with 18 bases sitting between them. The germline V gene encodes CDR1 SGHNT and CDR2 YENEEA. The CDR3 runs 15 residues. This specimen comes from a study of T cell responses to AZD1222 COVID-19 vaccine. Sequenced by immunoSEQ multiplex PCR; TCRdb stores in-frame clones only, minus some. The sample includes approximately 130,000 clones, 88% seen only once; the top ten take under 6%. Study-level findings and limits: Across spike, vaccine-associated CD4 TCRs were found, dominant at 160-218 and 743-854.

The TCR comes from an adult who received the AZD1222 COVID-19 vaccine. Sequenced here: peripheral blood, sampled 28 days after the second AZD1222 dose. The rearrangement links TRBV11-3 to TRBJ2-7; TRBD1 is a possible D gene (6 bases). The CDR3 DNA follows: TGTGCCAGCAGCCTGGGTCGTGACAGGCTTTACGAGCAGTACTTC. Translated, it gives CASSLGRDRLYEQYF.